The source of this T cell receptor beta chain is a study of read filtering for tumor transcriptome and immune sequencing. Whole-study context: By R-ISS, stages I, II and III held approximately 8, 16 and 7 patients. Transcriptome libraries were built from DNase-treated RNA. Per sample, TCR-region reads ranged about 4 to 11 million by IR-seq, roughly 85 to 1273 by RNA-seq. Points from the study as a whole: Approximately 82% of IR-seq clonotypes had a single read, yet these held around 3.3% of reads.

This clonotype was detected many times. No antigen is known for it. This library used 300 to 450 ng RNA and molecular barcoded adaptors spanning alpha/delta and beta/gamma chains. Using its own MiXCR run on the reads, TCRdb lists one record per CDR3 protein. The data hold 75,000 to 90,000 distinct CDR3 sequences, with 9% to 15% observed a single time. Germline CDR1 and CDR2: SGHTA and FQGNSA. Trimming cost V 5 bases and J 2 bases, with 8 bases left between them. The CDR3 spans 13 residues. Sequenced input: a population of CD138-negative cells sorted from bone marrow. This sequence joins TRBV7-2 and TRBJ2-3; D is unclear. The sequence derives from a donor over 35 with multiple myeloma. The CDR3 sequence is CASSQPPTDTQYF. CDR3 bases: TGTGCCAGCAGCCAACCCCCCACAGATACGCAGTATTTT.